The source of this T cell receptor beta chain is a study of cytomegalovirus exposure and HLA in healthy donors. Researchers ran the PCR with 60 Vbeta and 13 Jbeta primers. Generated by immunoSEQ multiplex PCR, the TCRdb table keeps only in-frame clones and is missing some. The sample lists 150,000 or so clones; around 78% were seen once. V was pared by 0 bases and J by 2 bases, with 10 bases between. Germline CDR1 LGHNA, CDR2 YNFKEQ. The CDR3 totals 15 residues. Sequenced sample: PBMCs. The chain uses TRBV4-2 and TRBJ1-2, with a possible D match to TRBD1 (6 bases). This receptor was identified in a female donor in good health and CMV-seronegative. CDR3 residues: CASSQEARGNYGYTF. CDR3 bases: TGTGCCAGCAGCCAAGAGGCCAGGGGAAACTATGGCTACACCTTC.